Included here is one T cell receptor (beta chain) sequence, with context. Trimming took 4 bases from V and 4 from J, leaving 12 bases between them. The CDR3 contains 14 residues. Germline V lookup: CDR1 SGHKS, CDR2 YYEKEE (reference sequence). This specimen comes from a study of blood T cell repertoires in COVID-19. Turning to the study itself: Acute and convalescent COVID-19 samples came from the United States, Italy and Spain.

The table came from immunoSEQ multiplex PCR; TCRdb's copy has only in-frame clones and leaves some out. Here the sample spans about 190,000 clones, about three quarters being singletons. This receptor was taken from a woman aged 80 or older with active or convalescent COVID-19. This chain joins TRBV5-5 and TRBJ1-5; D might be TRBD1 (5 bases). Specimen: peripheral blood. CDR3 coding DNA: TGTGCCAGCAGCCAAGTGGCAGGGAATCAGCCCCAGCATTTT. Its protein product is CASSQVAGNQPQHF.